One sample yielded the 18 T cell receptor beta chains listed below, sequenced in a study of cytomegalovirus exposure and HLA in healthy donors. PCR amplification relied on 60 Vbeta primers (plus 13 Jbeta primers). Here immunoSEQ multiplex PCR was the method, and the copy in TCRdb shows in-frame clones only, minus some. The profile covers approximately 120,000 clones, with 55% to 75% appearing a single time and under 6.5% taken by the ten largest. Sequencing was done on a sample of PBMCs. These receptors originate from a woman in her seventies in good health and CMV-seropositive.

J is TRBJ1-1 and V is TRBV11-1; D not resolved. Germline V gene lookup returns CDR1 SGHAT and CDR2 FQDESV (reference sequence). V was shortened by 0 bases and J by 5 bases, with 16 bases between the two germline ends. The CDR3 is made up of 16 amino acids. CDR3 in amino acids: CASSLARFFPRTEAFF. For the CDR3, the DNA is TGTGCCAGCAGCTTAGCCCGGTTCTTCCCGAGGACTGAAGCTTTCTTT.

This clone has a single count. The genes are TRBV7-2 and TRBJ1-2; D is undetermined. CDR3 length: 12 amino acids. Germline-derived CDR1 and CDR2 are SGHTA and FQGNSA. Trimming shortened V by 5 bases and J by 5 bases, and 9 bases separated the two germline ends. CDR3 sequence reads: CASSANRYGYTF. For the CDR3, the DNA is TGTGCCAGCAGCGCCAACAGATATGGCTACACCTTC.

V is TRBV27 and J is TRBJ1-3; 7 nucleotides agree with TRBD1. With V trimmed by 6 bases and J by 5 bases, 13 bases remained unmatched. The germline V gene encodes CDR1 MNHEY and CDR2 SMNVEV (reference sequence). The CDR3 has 16 amino acids. The CDR3 DNA follows: TGTGCCAGCAGCGAAACAGACAGGGCCGGAAGAAACACCATATATTTT. Amino acid sequence: CASSETDRAGRNTIYF.

The chain is built from TRBV6-6 and TRBJ1-1; possible D gene TRBD1, 5 bases. This CDR3 comprises 13 residues. The germline V and J ends were trimmed by 7 bases and 6 bases, with 15 bases remaining between them. Germline CDR1 MNHNY, CDR2 SVGAGI (reference sequence). The DNA of the CDR3 is TGTGCCAGCAAAAGCCCAGGAGGGGCTGAAGCTTTCTTT. Encoded protein: CASKSPGGAEAFF.

There are a few counts of this clone. This sequence joins TRBV6-5 and TRBJ1-3; D gene ambiguous. V lost 4 bases and J lost 0, with 13 bases in between. The germline V gene encodes CDR1 MNHEY and CDR2 SVGAGI. CDR3 length: 16 amino acids. CDR3: CASSSYDTSSGNTIYF. As DNA, the CDR3 is TGTGCCAGCAGTTCATATGACACGAGCTCTGGAAACACCATATATTTT.

This clone has a count of ten or more. V usage is TRBV6-6 and J usage is TRBJ2-3, with D tentatively TRBD2 (7 bases). Per germline, CDR1 MNHNY and CDR2 SVGAGI (reference sequence). The CDR3 consists of 16 residues. Deletions cut 6 bases from V and 4 bases from J, with 20 bases between. The CDR3 bases are TGTGCCAGCAGGGGCCTTAGGGGGGGGGCCGCAGATACGCAGTATTTT. Translated, it gives CASRGLRGGAADTQYF.

This clone has a single count. This chain uses TRBV10-3 with TRBJ2-2; D is perhaps TRBD1 (6 bases). This CDR3 spans 14 amino acids. The ends were cut back, 4 bases at V and 5 bases at J, with 11 bases in the middle. Germline V gene sequence: CDR1 ENHRY, CDR2 SYGVKD. The CDR3: CAISGNRDTGELFF. CDR3 DNA sequence: TGTGCCATCAGTGGGAACAGGGATACCGGGGAGCTGTTTTTT.

The J gene is TRBJ2-1, the V gene TRBV12-5; D remains unclear. V was cut by 4 bases and J by 0 bases, with 16 bases left in between. This CDR3 contains 17 residues. Looked up from germline, CDR1 is LGHNT and CDR2 is FRNRAP. The CDR3 sequence is CASGSPPPRISYNEQFF. The CDR3 region has the DNA TGTGCTAGTGGTTCTCCCCCCCCCAGGATCTCCTACAATGAGCAGTTCTTC. Full variable domain (missing parts from reference TRBV12-5 and TRBJ2-1): DARVTQTPRHKVTEMGQEVTMRCQPILGHNTVFWYRQTMMQGLELLAYFRNRAPLDDSGMPKDRFSAEMPDATLATLKIQPSEPRDSAVYFCASGSPPPRISYNEQFFGPGTRLTVL.

This chain connects TRBV6-5 to TRBJ1-5, with 8 bases lining up with TRBD1. Germline V CDR1 and CDR2: MNHEY, SVGAGI. This CDR3 region has 15 residues. Germline trimming cut 4 bases from V and 6 bases from J; bases unmatched to any gene: 8. The CDR3 sequence is CASSLNQGAGQPQHF. DNA of the CDR3: TGTGCCAGCAGTTTGAATCAGGGGGCTGGTCAGCCCCAGCATTTT.

The rearrangement uses TRBV7-9 and TRBJ2-4; TRBD1 matches 12 bases. Unmatched junction bases numbered 2, after V lost 1 base and J lost 4 bases. The germline V gene has CDR1 SEHNR and CDR2 FQNEAQ (reference sequence). This CDR3 comprises 16 residues. The CDR3 spells CASSLGGQGAKNIQYF. The CDR3 DNA is TGTGCCAGCAGCTTAGGGGGACAGGGGGCGAAAAACATTCAGTACTTC.

This chain links TRBV29-1 with TRBJ1-1; 7 positions match TRBD1. The junction had 2 bases not matched to a gene; V was cut back by 8 bases and J by 5 bases. CDR1 SQVTM and CDR2 ANQGSEA come from the germline V gene. CDR3 size: 10 residues. CDR3 sequence: CSTGDTEAFF. The CDR3 nucleotides are TGCAGCACAGGGGATACTGAAGCTTTCTTT. Using reference TRBV29-1 and TRBJ1-1 for the parts outside the CDR3, the full variable domain is SAVISQKPSRDICQRGTSLTIQCQVDSQVTMMFWYRQQPGQSLTLIATANQGSEATYESGFVIDKFPISRPNLTFSTLTVSNMSPEDSSIYLCSTGDTEAFFGQGTRLTVV.

The V and J genes are TRBV2 and TRBJ1-1; no definite D call. Deletions cut 6 bases from V and 1 base from J, with 21 bases between. CDR1 and CDR2 from the germline V gene are SNHLY and FYNNEI. The CDR3 has 17 residues. CDR3 amino acids: CASSSYTGGSRNTEAFF. The CDR3, as DNA: TGTGCCAGCAGCTCCTATACGGGAGGTTCTAGGAACACTGAAGCTTTCTTT.

The chain links TRBV25-1 to TRBJ1-1; D call uncertain. The CDR3 runs 13 residues. Germline lookup yields CDR1 MGHDK and CDR2 SYGVNS. V lost 9 bases and J lost 4, with 15 bases in between. CDR3 bases: TGTGCCAGTTCTAATCGGGTGGGCACTGAAGCTTTCTTT. The encoded protein is CASSNRVGTEAFF. Looking up the rest from reference TRBV25-1 and TRBJ1-1 gives the full variable domain: EADIYQTPRYLVIGTGKKITLECSQTMGHDKMYWYQQDPGMELHLIHYSYGVNSTEKGDLSSESTVSRIRTEHFPLTLESARPSHTSQYLCASSNRVGTEAFFGQGTRLTVV.

For this clone: No conserved phenylalanine or tryptophan ends this CDR3, so it is likely a read error. The V and J genes are TRBV6-5 and TRBJ1-2, with a possible D match to TRBD1 (5 bases). Germline CDR1 MNHEY, CDR2 SVGAGI. The V and J ends lost 6 bases and 4 bases respectively, with 15 bases between them. The CDR3 consists of 14 residues. CDR3 in amino acids: CASRPGGGAYGYTV. The CDR3 DNA reads as TGTGCCAGCAGGCCGGGAGGAGGGGCCTATGGCTACACCGTC.

This chain connects TRBV11-2 to TRBJ1-2; a possible D gene is TRBD1 (6 bases). CDR3 size: 11 residues. V was pared by 4 bases and J by 7 bases, with 7 bases between. Germline CDR1 SGHAT, CDR2 FQNNGV. The CDR3 nucleotides are TGTGCCAGCAGCTCAGGGGTTGGCTACACCTTC. Translating gives CASSSGVGYTF.

The CDR3 sequence is CSVVQGLFTEAFF. The CDR3 DNA reads as TGCAGCGTTGTACAGGGGTTGTTCACTGAAGCTTTCTTT. The V and J genes are TRBV29-1 and TRBJ1-1, with 7 positions matching TRBD1. The CDR3 length is 13 residues. With V trimmed by 4 bases and J by 4 bases, 6 bases remained unmatched. Germline V gene data show CDR1 as SQVTM and CDR2 as ANQGSEA.

The V gene is TRBV2, the J gene TRBJ1-1; 8 bases line up with TRBD1. J lost 5 bases, V lost 7 bases, and 9 bases had no gene match. Germline CDR1 SNHLY, CDR2 FYNNEI. The CDR3 is 14 residues long. This CDR3 reads CASKGQAGWTEAFF. The CDR3 DNA follows: TGTGCCAGCAAGGGACAGGCGGGGTGGACTGAAGCTTTCTTT. The whole variable domain, remainder taken from reference TRBV2 and TRBJ1-1, is EPEVTQTPSHQVTQMGQEVILRCVPISNHLYFYWYRQILGQKVEFLVSFYNNEISEKSEIFDDQFSVERPDGSNFTLKIRSTKLEDSAMYFCASKGQAGWTEAFFGQGTRLTVV.

The gene calls are TRBV6-5 and TRBJ2-2, with TRBD1 identical over 7 bases. The CDR3 is 15 amino acids. With 7 bases clipped from V and 2 bases from J, the junction kept 7 bases outside the gene matches. Germline V CDR1 and CDR2: MNHEY, SVGAGI. The DNA of the CDR3 is TGTGCCAGCATTGCCGGGACAGTAAACACCGGGGAGCTGTTTTTT. It codes for CASIAGTVNTGELFF.